This T cell receptor (beta chain) was captured in a study of T cells after yellow fever vaccination. In the study overall: Any fraction with a low cell number was prepared using SMART-Seq v4 Ultra Low Input.

MiXCR, run by TCRdb on the 5' RACE reads, gives a single entry per CDR3 protein. The sample lists around 340,000 distinct CDR3 sequences, approximately 13% seen once, with 2.5% to 4% in the top ten. In the case of this clonotype: Its antigen is as yet unknown.

Study observations and caveats: Subsequent booster samples again held most clones from primary vaccination (nearly 98% CD4, 88% CD8). A minor fraction of clonotypes spanned both CD4 and CD8 compartments.

The V gene lost 0 bases and the J gene lost 7 bases, with 13 bases spanning the gap. CDR3 length: 15 residues. Germline V CDR1 and CDR2: SGHKS, YYEKEE (reference sequence). The chain joins TRBV5-5 to TRBJ1-4; D is ambiguous. This clonotype was sampled from a man aged 18-30 years who received the YFV17D yellow fever vaccine. The input for sequencing was CD4+ T cells sorted from PBMCs, taken 15 days after the yellow fever booster vaccination. The CDR3 DNA reads as TGTGCCAGCAGCTTGGCCAGCCTGTCTTCTGAAAAACTGTTTTTT. Translation gives CASSLASLSSEKLFF.